These T cell receptor beta chains were read from a single sample in a study of blood T cell repertoires in COVID-19. The assay was immunoSEQ multiplex PCR, and TCRdb's table has in-frame clones only and misses some. The sample lists fewer than 150,000 clones, over 75% occurring once. Source material: PBMCs or T cells enriched from blood (not recorded which). These receptor sequences come from a man in his fifties in a cohort exposed to, infected with or recovered from COVID-19 (not recorded which). CDR3s include the opening cysteine and the closing phenylalanine or tryptophan. Each record gives: J gene, V gene, D gene, clone size, CDR3 protein, CDR3 DNA. The D gene is left open where the match is weak. Expanded clones get a size class; other rows say once, few or many, or leave the size out.

TRBJ2-7 | TRBV7-2 | - | - | CASSLSTTYEQYF | TGTGCCAGCAGCTTAAGCACTACCTACGAGCAGTACTTC
TRBJ2-2 | TRBV3-1/TRBV3-2 | - | - | CASSPRNTGELFF | TGTGCCAGCAGCCCCAGGAACACCGGGGAGCTGTTTTTT
TRBJ1-1 | TRBV7-6 | - | once | CASSSTGAYTEAFF | TGTGCCAGCAGCTCGACAGGAGCTTACACTGAAGCTTTCTTT
TRBJ2-1 | TRBV7-2 | - | - | CASSSEGTPGANEQFF | TGTGCCAGCAGCTCGGAAGGGACACCCGGGGCCAATGAGCAGTTCTTC
TRBJ2-3 | TRBV3-1/TRBV3-2 | TRBD2 | - | CASSPRGGRDTQYF | TGTGCCAGCAGCCCCCGGGGGGGGCGAGATACGCAGTATTTT
TRBJ2-1 | TRBV28 | - | - | CASRRVNEQFF | TGTGCCAGCAGACGGGTCAATGAGCAGTTCTTC
TRBJ2-7 | TRBV5-6 | - | few | CASSLASGEQYF | TGTGCCAGCAGCTTGGCCAGCGGAGAGCAGTACTTC
TRBJ2-2 | TRBV5-6 | - | - | CASSLAGRETTGELFF | TGTGCCAGCAGCTTGGCCGGGCGGGAAACTACCGGGGAGCTGTTTTTT
TRBJ2-7 | TRBV30 | TRBD2 | - | CAWSVSLAGVAGREQYF | TGTGCCTGGAGTGTTAGTCTAGCGGGAGTGGCCGGGCGCGAGCAGTACTTC
TRBJ1-4 | TRBV4-1 | - | - | CASSHTTGKSEKLFF | TGCGCCAGCAGCCACACAACCGGGAAGAGCGAAAAACTGTTTTTT
TRBJ2-3 | TRBV30 | TRBD2 | - | CAWRTSGPDTQYF | TGTGCCTGGAGGACTAGCGGACCCGATACGCAGTATTTT
TRBJ1-3 | TRBV18 | - | few | CASSPGLLSSGNTIYF | TGTGCCAGCTCACCGGGACTGTTGAGCTCTGGAAACACCATATATTTT
TRBJ1-1 | TRBV7-2 | - | - | CASSLTGGTEAFF | TGTGCCAGCAGCTTGACCGGGGGGACTGAAGCTTTCTTT
TRBJ1-6 | TRBV5-1 | - | - | CASSLGGISSPLHF | TGCGCCAGCAGCTTGGGAGGAATCTCGTCACCCCTCCACTTT
TRBJ1-2 | TRBV11-2 | TRBD1 | - | CASSPGQGNYGYTF | TGTGCCAGCAGCCCGGGACAGGGGAACTATGGCTACACCTTC
TRBJ1-1 | TRBV6-5 | - | - | CASSSLRDYLNTEAFF | TGTGCCAGCAGTTCCCTCCGGGACTACCTGAACACTGAAGCTTTCTTT
TRBJ2-1 | TRBV6-6 | TRBD2 | - | CASSGTSGGVEQFF | TGTGCCAGCAGTGGGACTAGCGGGGGGGTTGAGCAGTTCTTC
TRBJ1-1 | TRBV15 | - | many | CATSREMTGEPEAFF | TGTGCCACCAGCAGAGAGATGACGGGGGAGCCTGAAGCTTTCTTT
TRBJ2-1 | TRBV28 | - | - | CASSLAGALEQFF | TGTGCCAGCAGTTTAGCGGGGGCTCTAGAGCAGTTCTTC
TRBJ2-7 | TRBV28 | TRBD1 | - | CASSPGRTGGRGEQYF | TGTGCCAGCAGCCCCGGTCGGACAGGGGGTCGGGGGGAGCAGTACTTC
TRBJ2-7 | TRBV18 | TRBD2 | - | CASSPQVTSGATYEQYF | TGTGCCAGCTCACCTCAGGTGACTAGCGGGGCAACCTACGAGCAGTACTTC
TRBJ2-3 | TRBV6-5 | - | once | CASHGGREGDTQYF | TGTGCCAGCCATGGAGGAAGGGAAGGGGATACGCAGTATTTT
TRBJ2-7 | TRBV21-1 | - | medium-sized | CASSKVGALPYEQYF | TGTGCCAGCAGCAAAGTGGGGGCACTTCCCTACGAGCAGTACTTC
TRBJ2-7 | TRBV5-1 | TRBD1 | - | CASSEGQFPYEQYF | TGCGCCAGCAGCGAGGGACAGTTCCCCTACGAGCAGTACTTC
TRBJ1-4 | TRBV2 | - | few | CASRGGQSFNEKLFF | TGTGCCAGCAGGGGAGGACAAAGCTTTAATGAAAAACTGTTTTTT
TRBJ1-2 | TRBV3-1/TRBV3-2 | - | many | CASSQVPGANYGYTF | TGTGCCAGCAGCCAAGTTCCGGGAGCTAACTATGGCTACACCTTC
TRBJ1-1 | TRBV7-9 | - | - | CASSLGGVGTEAFF | TGTGCCAGCAGCTTAGGGGGCGTTGGGACTGAAGCTTTCTTT
TRBJ2-7 | TRBV7-2 | TRBD1 | - | CASSSAGTGAYEQYF | TGTGCCAGCAGCTCTGCCGGGACAGGAGCCTACGAGCAGTACTTC
TRBJ1-2 | TRBV23-1 | TRBD1 | - | CASSQVGQGVTRSYGYTF | TGCGCCAGCAGTCAAGTGGGGCAGGGGGTTACCCGGAGCTATGGCTACACCTTC